This passage covers 13 T cell receptor beta chains from one sample sequenced in a study of blood T cell repertoires in COVID-19. The data were produced by immunoSEQ multiplex PCR, yet TCRdb's version contains in-frame clones alone and is incomplete. Among some 73,000 clones, 65% to 90% were seen once, and the ten largest hold 6% to 6.5%. Material: peripheral blood. The origin of the receptors is an elderly man with COVID-19, enrolled during active disease.

This clone appeared a few times. The chain is built from TRBV25-1 and TRBJ2-5; D gene unclear. The CDR3 extends over 13 amino acids. In germline, CDR1 is MGHDK, CDR2 SYGVNS. The ends were cut back, 5 bases at V and 5 bases at J, with 12 bases in the middle. CDR3 sequence reads: CASSSGAGETQYF. The CDR3 DNA reads as TGTGCCAGCAGTTCGGGTGCTGGGGAGACCCAGTACTTC.

The gene calls are TRBV6-2 or TRBV6-3 and TRBJ2-1, with a possible D match to TRBD2 (6 bases). This CDR3 comprises 16 residues. Germline values: CDR1 MNHEY, CDR2 SVGEGT. Deletions cut 6 bases from V and 7 bases from J, with 22 bases between. The CDR3 sequence is CASSLGPSYGGNEQFF. In DNA form, the CDR3 reads TGTGCCAGCAGCCTGGGCCCAAGTTATGGAGGGAATGAGCAGTTCTTC.

The rearrangement uses TRBV6-5 and TRBJ1-6; the match to TRBD1 covers 7 bases. Germline V gene sequence: CDR1 MNHEY, CDR2 SVGAGI. The CDR3 contains 13 residues. Trimming at V came to 6 bases and at J to 8 bases, leaving 4 bases not matched to a gene. CDR3 protein: CASRTGNDSPLHF. For the CDR3, the DNA is TGTGCCAGCAGGACAGGGAACGATTCACCCCTCCACTTT.

This clone was observed once. The chain carries TRBV9 and TRBJ2-2; 10 nucleotides align to TRBD2. The CDR3 has 14 residues. CDR1 is SGDLS and CDR2 is YYNGEE in the germline V gene. The ends lost 4 bases at V and 7 bases at J; junction bases unmatched: 4. The CDR3 here is CASSLSGGFGELFF. Here the CDR3 DNA reads TGTGCCAGCAGCCTTAGCGGGGGGTTCGGGGAGCTGTTTTTT.

This clone was counted a single time. The chain joins TRBV18 to TRBJ1-2; 7 nucleotides match TRBD1. The germline V gene encodes CDR1 KGHSH and CDR2 LQKENI. The CDR3 is made up of 14 amino acids. The V gene end was trimmed by 3 bases and the J gene end by 7 bases; junction bases not matched to a gene: 8. CDR3 amino acids: CASSPDRSSGGYTF. As DNA, the CDR3 is TGTGCCAGCTCACCGGACAGGAGTTCGGGTGGCTACACCTTC.

This chain joins TRBV5-1 and TRBJ1-1; D unclear. V was pared by 1 base and J by 2 bases, with 9 bases between. Germline values: CDR1 SGHRS, CDR2 YFSETQ. The CDR3 is 14 residues long. The CDR3 DNA reads TGCGCCAGCAGCTTGAGCCCGAGAAACACTGAAGCTTTCTTT. It yields the protein CASSLSPRNTEAFF.

The chain combines TRBV5-4 with TRBJ1-6, with TRBD1 matching over 9 bases. From germline, CDR1 is SGHNT and CDR2 YYREEE (reference sequence). The CDR3 loop spans 13 amino acids. V shed 5 bases and J 8 bases; nucleotides not matched to a gene: 2. CDR3 protein: CASRGQGDSPLHF. The CDR3 nucleotides read TGTGCCAGCAGGGGACAGGGTGATTCACCCCTCCACTTT.

The chain links TRBV2 to TRBJ1-4; D remains ambiguous. This CDR3 has 15 amino acids. The V end was cut by 6 bases, the J end by 0 bases, with 11 bases between. Germline V gives CDR1 SNHLY, CDR2 FYNNEI. The CDR3 spells CASSPTPATNEKLFF. CDR3 DNA: TGTGCCAGCAGCCCAACACCCGCAACTAATGAAAAACTGTTTTTT.

The chain carries TRBV2 and TRBJ2-2; 7 bases fit TRBD1. V lost 8 bases, J lost 2 bases, and 5 bases stayed unmatched. The germline CDR1 and CDR2 sequences are SNHLY and FYNNEI. The length of the CDR3 is 14 residues. The CDR3 sequence: CASLRDSNTGELFF. In DNA form, the CDR3 reads TGTGCCAGCCTCCGGGACAGCAACACCGGGGAGCTGTTTTTT.

The rearrangement links TRBV10-3 to TRBJ2-7, with no clear D. CDR1 is ENHRY and CDR2 is SYGVKD in the germline V gene. The CDR3 sequence is 13 residues long. Between the trimmed V and J ends, which lost 0 bases and 5 bases, there was a span of 8 bases. CDR3 DNA: TGTGCCATCAGTGAGTCGGCAGGCCACGAGCAGTACTTC. This sequence encodes CAISESAGHEQYF.

The rearrangement joins TRBV19 to TRBJ2-7; 8 bases map to TRBD1. The CDR3 runs 15 residues. After removal of 3 bases from V and 3 bases from J, the junction contained 7 bases not matched to a gene. CDR1 is LNHDA and CDR2 is SQIVND in the germline V gene (reference sequence). CDR3 amino acids: CASSMGQVPFYEQYF. In DNA form, the CDR3 reads TGTGCCAGTAGTATGGGACAGGTTCCTTTCTACGAGCAGTACTTC.

This sequence joins TRBV9 and TRBJ1-1; the D is unclear. Germline values: CDR1 SGDLS, CDR2 YYNGEE. The V gene lost 0 bases and the J gene lost 6 bases, with 12 bases spanning the gap. The CDR3 loop spans 14 amino acids. The CDR3 DNA reads as TGTGCCAGCAGCGTAGAAGGGAGTGGCCCTGAAGCTTTCTTT. Its translation: CASSVEGSGPEAFF.

J is TRBJ1-4 and V is TRBV6-4; the D gene is possibly TRBD1 (5 bases). The CDR3 spans 13 residues. Trimming shortened V by 6 bases and J by 7 bases, and 12 bases separated the two germline ends. Germline CDR1 and CDR2: MRHNA and SNTAGT. Here the CDR3 DNA reads TGTGCCAGCAGCTCCCAGGGTGGTGAAAAACTGTTTTTT. Translated, it gives CASSSQGGEKLFF.